A selection of T cell receptor beta chains follows, all from one sample in a study of spatial heterogeneity in lung cancer. TCRdb itself ran the 5' RACE reads through MiXCR, one entry per CDR3 protein. The table includes more than 60,000 distinct CDR3 sequences, approximately 6.3% detected once. The sequencing here drew on PBMCs, taken at surgery. All receptors come from a female donor with early-stage non-small cell lung cancer. CDR3s include the opening cysteine and the closing phenylalanine or tryptophan.

v_call | cdr3_aa
TRBV14 | CASSQSRDRGTGELFF
TRBV7-2 | CASRDEITGELFF
TRBV11-2 | CASGAQTTDTQYF
TRBV19 | CASSIPTSGLGNYGYTF
TRBV20-1 | CSATDPYEQYF
TRBV28 | CASSLSGRGRGTQYF
TRBV7-9 | CASSSLGTGQHTEAFF
TRBV18 | CASSPRKGASGTSGSGEQYF
TRBV11-2 | CASSPYSRANTGELFF
TRBV29-1 | CSVEGGNTEAFF
TRBV7-9 | CASSPWGGEDEKLFF
TRBV27 | CASSTTVMNTEAFF
TRBV7-9 | CASSPRTGRFGTEAFF
TRBV20-1 | CSAFTGGRGNQPQHF
TRBV7-6 | CASSLVASPLHF
TRBV5-1 | CASSPFGQNNYGYTF
TRBV6-2/TRBV6-3 | CASSYSTGRATDTQYF
TRBV13 | CASSRDSSGANVLTF
TRBV20-1 | CSQRGQGTYGYTF
TRBV29-1 | CSVELGLAEYNEQFF
TRBV28 | CASSLAPRGEAFF
TRBV27 | CASSLAIQSRSYNEQFF
TRBV28 | CASSWRATGELFF
TRBV10-3 | CAISERSGFSNEQFF
TRBV5-4 | CASSLIGNTGELFF
TRBV6-5 | CASSERTDNEQFF
TRBV9 | CASSVVGTDTQYF
TRBV5-5 | CASSGAQGGQPQHF
TRBV28 | CASSVQGSGQETQYF
TRBV10-1 | CASSESGGNTEAFF
TRBV29-1 | CSDLWTGNYGYTF
TRBV14 | CASSQVSEQYF
TRBV7-8 | CASSPSGDRYNEQFF
TRBV7-9 | CASSRRTSRDYWEQYF
TRBV28 | CASSSLTGLYGYTF
TRBV5-1 | CASSREQGNEQYF
TRBV12-3/TRBV12-4 | CASSFNSDAPQHF
TRBV10-3 | CAISSGSETQYF
TRBV6-5 | CASNTGAYEQYF
TRBV10-1 | CASSESPVAGSETQYF
TRBV6-5 | CASSSYASGPHYNEQFF
TRBV5-8 | CATRPRDRLNEKLFF
TRBV28 | CASSLGDRVATEAFF
TRBV5-1 | CASNKGEVNTGELFF
TRBV12-3/TRBV12-4 | CASSLAARNTGELFF
TRBV11-3 | CASSPSGGGNQPQHF